This T cell receptor (beta chain) appears in the sequencing data of a study of T cell clones after liver transplantation. Using immunoSEQ multiplex PCR, the repertoire was profiled, and TCRdb retains in-frame clones only, with some absent. The data hold nearly 55,000 clones, with about 81% observed a single time. V lost 0 bases and J 4 bases, leaving 16 bases between the germline ends. The CDR3 contains 16 residues. In germline, CDR1 is SGDLS, CDR2 YYNGEE. The sequenced sample was CD4+ T cells from blood, obtained before liver transplant. J is TRBJ1-2 and V is TRBV9; D not resolved. This sequence was found in a human donor who received a liver transplant. DNA of the CDR3: TGTGCCAGCAGCGTAGGGCAGTCCGCCTTAGTCTATGGCTACACCTTC. The encoded protein is CASSVGQSALVYGYTF.